This is a list of T cell receptor beta chains from one sample in a study of T cell repertoires in cytomegalovirus infection. Their antigens remain unidentified. TCRdb fed the reads into MiXCR, producing one record per CDR3 protein. The table shows about 740,000 distinct CDR3 sequences, with around a third occurring only once. Sequences were derived from cultured PBMCs, sampled from culture after CMV antigen stimulation. These receptors all come from a human donor in good health (CMV status not recorded). Some clones in this sample may be carry-over from other donors' samples. Each CDR3 is given with its conserved first and last residue. Each record gives: CDR3 protein, CDR3 DNA, D gene, V gene, clone size, J gene. A D gene is named only where the DNA matches it firmly. Not every row has a clone size; where given, it reads once, few, many or a size class.

CASSLAEGGPYNEQFF | TGCGCCAGCAGCTTGGCCGAGGGCGGGCCTTACAATGAGCAGTTCTTC | - | TRBV5-1 | - | TRBJ2-1
CASSLEWGNEQYF | TGTGCCAGCAGCCTCGAATGGGGTAACGAGCAGTACTTC | - | TRBV7-2 | many | TRBJ2-7
CASSFNNGETQYF | TGTGCCAGCAGTTTTAACAACGGGGAGACCCAGTACTTC | - | TRBV12-3/TRBV12-4 | few | TRBJ2-5
CASRPPGSGMGYTF | TGTGCCAGCAGGCCCCCGGGCTCAGGTATGGGCTACACCTTC | - | TRBV27 | - | TRBJ1-2
CASSLAAAGTLRNEQFF | TGTGCCAGCAGCTTAGCCGCGGCGGGAACGCTTCGAAATGAGCAGTTCTTC | - | TRBV7-2 | many | TRBJ2-1
CASSQHLAGGPGNTDTQYF | TGTGCCAGCAGCCAACACCTAGCGGGAGGGCCGGGTAATACAGATACGCAGTATTTT | TRBD2 | TRBV7-2 | - | TRBJ2-3
CATRWGSTDTQYF | TGTGCCACCCGGTGGGGGAGCACAGATACGCAGTATTTT | - | TRBV7-8 | few | TRBJ2-3
CASSLGFPRNTEAFF | TGTGCCAGCAGCTTAGGGTTTCCCCGGAACACTGAAGCTTTCTTT | - | TRBV7-2 | - | TRBJ1-1
CATSRAGTGAYNEQFF | TGTGCCACCAGCAGAGCCGGGACAGGAGCCTACAATGAGCAGTTCTTC | TRBD1 | TRBV15 | - | TRBJ2-1
CASSLRPGTGDTEAFF | TGTGCCAGCAGCTTACGTCCGGGGACTGGCGACACTGAAGCTTTCTTT | - | TRBV7-9 | few | TRBJ1-1
CSYSGDTEAFF | TGCAGCTACTCGGGGGACACTGAAGCTTTCTTT | - | TRBV20-1 | - | TRBJ1-1
CATTPWGDTGELFF | TGTGCCACCACCCCCTGGGGTGACACCGGGGAGCTGTTTTTT | - | TRBV15 | - | TRBJ2-2
CASSLGLAGGRFSYNEQFF | TGTGCCAGCAGTTTAGGACTAGCGGGGGGTCGGTTCTCCTACAATGAGCAGTTCTTC | TRBD2 | TRBV27 | - | TRBJ2-1
CATKPQGTEKLFF | TGTGCCACCAAGCCCCAGGGTACTGAAAAACTGTTTTTT | - | TRBV15 | - | TRBJ1-4
CASSLRQGDQETQYF | TGTGCCAGCAGCCTCAGACAGGGTGACCAAGAGACCCAGTACTTC | TRBD1 | TRBV7-2 | - | TRBJ2-5
CASSPPRAAYNEQFF | TGTGCCAGCAGTCCACCGAGGGCGGCTTACAATGAGCAGTTCTTC | - | TRBV27 | few | TRBJ2-1
CASSEQGGWNNEQFF | TGTGCCAGCAGTGAACAGGGTGGGTGGAACAATGAGCAGTTCTTC | - | TRBV25-1 | - | TRBJ2-1
CASSGWEGVDTQYF | TGTGCCAGCAGCGGATGGGAAGGGGTAGATACGCAGTATTTT | - | TRBV7-9 | - | TRBJ2-3
CASSLSDRPDEQYF | TGTGCCAGCAGCCTCTCGGACCGTCCCGATGAGCAGTACTTC | - | TRBV7-8 | few | TRBJ2-7
CASRHPQAEGNQPQHF | TGTGCCAGCAGACACCCACAAGCTGAGGGCAATCAGCCCCAGCATTTT | - | TRBV11-2 | - | TRBJ1-5
CASSNRVFTDTQYF | TGTGCCAGCAGCAACCGGGTCTTCACAGATACGCAGTATTTT | - | TRBV7-2 | few | TRBJ2-3
CATSAKGGLAGKEQFF | TGTGCCACCAGCGCAAAGGGCGGACTAGCGGGTAAAGAGCAGTTCTTC | TRBD2 | TRBV15 | - | TRBJ2-1
CASSQKVRTDTQYF | TGCGCCAGCAGCCAAAAAGTGCGCACAGATACGCAGTATTTT | - | TRBV4-1 | many | TRBJ2-3
CASSQDYRLGYEQFF | TGCGCCAGCAGCCAAGACTATCGCCTCGGCTATGAGCAGTTCTTC | - | TRBV4-3 | - | TRBJ2-1
CSAPKNNEQFF | TGCAGTGCTCCGAAGAACAATGAGCAGTTCTTC | - | TRBV20-1 | - | TRBJ2-1
CASSLYSAGEQFF | TGTGCCAGCAGCCTTTACTCGGCGGGGGAGCAGTTCTTC | - | TRBV11-3 | - | TRBJ2-1
CASSLVSGGAKETQYF | TGTGCCAGCAGCTTAGTCAGCGGGGGGGCCAAAGAGACCCAGTACTTC | TRBD2 | TRBV11-2 | - | TRBJ2-5
CASSLGGASSYNSPLHF | TGTGCCAGCAGCTTGGGTGGGGCAAGCTCCTATAATTCACCCCTCCACTTT | - | TRBV5-6 | - | TRBJ1-6
CASSTGTGEYEQYF | TGTGCCAGTAGTACCGGGACAGGGGAGTACGAGCAGTACTTC | TRBD1 | TRBV19 | - | TRBJ2-7
CASSLGAGAPIDDYNEQFF | TGTGCCAGCAGCTTAGGAGCGGGAGCGCCGATAGATGACTACAATGAGCAGTTCTTC | TRBD2 | TRBV11-3 | few | TRBJ2-1
CASSSRDRPDTQYF | TGTGCCAGCAGCTCCAGGGACCGTCCAGATACGCAGTATTTT | - | TRBV5-4 | - | TRBJ2-3
CASLRGSGSADTQYF | TGTGCCAGCCTCCGTGGTAGCGGGTCCGCAGATACGCAGTATTTT | TRBD2 | TRBV6-1 | few | TRBJ2-3
CASSYSWDGSGNTIYF | TGTGCCAGCAGTTACTCGTGGGACGGCTCTGGAAACACCATATATTTT | - | TRBV6-6 | few | TRBJ1-3
CASSLNPTGSGELFF | TGTGCCAGCAGCTTAAACCCGACAGGGTCCGGGGAGCTGTTTTTT | TRBD1 | TRBV11-2 | - | TRBJ2-2
CASTWSGADSYNEQFF | TGTGCCAGCACCTGGTCTGGGGCTGACTCCTACAATGAGCAGTTCTTC | - | TRBV7-2 | - | TRBJ2-1
CASSQDWPGPDTQYF | TGCGCCAGCAGCCAAGACTGGCCGGGGCCAGATACGCAGTATTTT | - | TRBV4-3 | - | TRBJ2-3
CASSSSGEKLFF | TGTGCCAGCAGTTCGTCCGGTGAAAAACTGTTTTTT | - | TRBV12-3/TRBV12-4 | many | TRBJ1-4
CASSEGRGADTQYF | TGTGCCAGCAGTGAGGGACGGGGGGCAGATACGCAGTATTTT | TRBD2 | TRBV6-5 | - | TRBJ2-3
CASSSRDLGWIRYEQYF | TGTGCCAGCAGCTCCCGGGACTTGGGTTGGATACGGTACGAGCAGTACTTC | - | TRBV7-2 | - | TRBJ2-7
CSARDRDRTQETQYF | TGCAGTGCCCGGGACAGGGACAGAACTCAAGAGACCCAGTACTTC | TRBD1 | TRBV20-1 | - | TRBJ2-5
CASSFGIGKSETQYF | TGTGCCAGCAGTTTCGGTATCGGGAAGAGCGAGACCCAGTACTTC | - | TRBV12-3/TRBV12-4 | few | TRBJ2-5
CASSQIAGPHNEQFF | TGTGCCAGCAGTCAGATAGCGGGGCCTCACAATGAGCAGTTCTTC | TRBD2 | TRBV6-5 | - | TRBJ2-1
CASSTGAPWETQYF | TGTGCCAGCAGTACCGGCGCGCCATGGGAGACCCAGTACTTC | - | TRBV6-2/TRBV6-3 | - | TRBJ2-5
CASSIKTSRDQKLFF | TGTGCCAGTAGTATCAAGACTTCCCGAGACCAAAAACTGTTTTTT | - | TRBV19 | few | TRBJ1-4
CASSQNRQGSYEQYF | TGTGCCAGCAGCCAGAACAGACAGGGTTCCTACGAGCAGTACTTC | TRBD1 | TRBV27 | few | TRBJ2-7
CASKESPNNEQFF | TGTGCCAGTAAGGAATCCCCTAACAATGAGCAGTTCTTC | - | TRBV19 | - | TRBJ2-1